Sequencing of this T cell receptor beta chain was carried out in a study of T cell responses to AZD1222 COVID-19 vaccine. Assay: immunoSEQ multiplex PCR; the TCRdb copy retains only in-frame clones and omits some. Of approximately 190,000 clones listed, around 93% are singletons. The sequencing here drew on peripheral blood, taken on day 0 of AZD1222 vaccination. This receptor was obtained from an adult in good health.

CDR3: CASSPPGQGTEETQYF. In DNA form, the CDR3 reads TGTGCCAGCAGTCCACCGGGACAGGGTACCGAGGAGACCCAGTACTTC. The V gene is TRBV2, the J gene TRBJ2-5; TRBD1 matches at 9 bases. Trimming removed 5 bases from V and 5 bases from J; junction bases left unmatched: 12. The CDR3 extends over 16 amino acids. The germline gives CDR1 SNHLY, CDR2 FYNNEI. The complete variable domain, with remaining parts taken from reference TRBV2 and TRBJ2-5, reads EPEVTQTPSHQVTQMGQEVILRCVPISNHLYFYWYRQILGQKVEFLVSFYNNEISEKSEIFDDQFSVERPDGSNFTLKIRSTKLEDSAMYFCASSPPGQGTEETQYFGPGTRLLVL.